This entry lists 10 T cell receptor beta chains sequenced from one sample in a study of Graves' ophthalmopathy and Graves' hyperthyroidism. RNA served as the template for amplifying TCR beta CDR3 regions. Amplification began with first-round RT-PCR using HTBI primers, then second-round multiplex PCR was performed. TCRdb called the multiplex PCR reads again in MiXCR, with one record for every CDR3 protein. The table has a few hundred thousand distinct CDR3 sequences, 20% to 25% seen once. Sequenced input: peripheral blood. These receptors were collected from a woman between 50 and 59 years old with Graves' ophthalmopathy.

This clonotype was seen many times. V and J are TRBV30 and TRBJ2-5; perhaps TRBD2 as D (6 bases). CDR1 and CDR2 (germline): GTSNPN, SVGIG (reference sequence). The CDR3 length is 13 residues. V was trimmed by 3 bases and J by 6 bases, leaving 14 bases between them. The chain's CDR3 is CAWSLGGMKTQYF. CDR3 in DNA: TGTGCCTGGAGCCTGGGGGGTATGAAGACCCAGTACTTC.

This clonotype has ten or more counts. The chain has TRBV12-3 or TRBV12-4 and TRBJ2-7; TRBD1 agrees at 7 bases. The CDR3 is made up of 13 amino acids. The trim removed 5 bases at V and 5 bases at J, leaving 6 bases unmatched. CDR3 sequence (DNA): TGTGCCAGCAGTGGAAGGGGGCTCCACGAGCAGTACTTC. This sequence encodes CASSGRGLHEQYF.

The CDR3 loop is CASSPGEVQGFGYTF. DNA of the CDR3: TGTGCCAGCAGTCCGGGCGAAGTCCAGGGGTTCGGCTACACCTTC. V gene TRBV28 combines with J gene TRBJ1-2; D is perhaps TRBD1 (6 bases). The CDR3 is 15 residues long. V gave up 5 bases and J gave up 8 bases, with 21 bases separating them. Germline V gene data show CDR1 as MDHEN and CDR2 as SYDVKM.

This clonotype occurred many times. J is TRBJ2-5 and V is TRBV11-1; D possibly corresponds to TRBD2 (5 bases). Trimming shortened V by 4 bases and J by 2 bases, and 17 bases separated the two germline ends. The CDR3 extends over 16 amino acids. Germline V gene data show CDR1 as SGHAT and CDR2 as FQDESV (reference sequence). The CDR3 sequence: CASSSRSGWEQETQYF. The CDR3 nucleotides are TGTGCCAGCAGCTCCCGGTCGGGGTGGGAACAAGAGACCCAGTACTTC.

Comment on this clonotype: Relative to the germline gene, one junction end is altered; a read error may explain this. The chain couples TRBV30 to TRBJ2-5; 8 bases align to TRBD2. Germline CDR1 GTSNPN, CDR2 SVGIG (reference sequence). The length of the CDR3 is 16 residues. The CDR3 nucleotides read TGTGCCTGGAGTAAACCGCGGGGGGCAGGGGAAGAGACCCAGCACTTC. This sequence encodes CAWSKPRGAGEETQHF.

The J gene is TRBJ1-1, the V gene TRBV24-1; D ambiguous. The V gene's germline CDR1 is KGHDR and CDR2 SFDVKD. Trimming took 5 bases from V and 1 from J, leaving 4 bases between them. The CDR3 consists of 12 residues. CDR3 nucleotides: TGTGCCACCAGTGTGGGGAACACTGAAGCTTTCTTT. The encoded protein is CATSVGNTEAFF.

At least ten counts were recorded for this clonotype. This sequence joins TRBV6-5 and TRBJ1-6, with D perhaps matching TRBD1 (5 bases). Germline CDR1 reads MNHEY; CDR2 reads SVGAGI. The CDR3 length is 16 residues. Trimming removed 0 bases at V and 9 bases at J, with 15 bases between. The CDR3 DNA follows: TGTGCCAGCAGTTACTCGATGGGGGAGGAAGTTTCACCCCTCCACTTT. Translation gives CASSYSMGEEVSPLHF.

CDR3 sequence reads: CASSPNLGADGYTF. The CDR3 DNA reads as TGTGCCAGCTCACCTAACCTCGGGGCGGATGGCTACACCTTC. The V call is TRBV18, the J call TRBJ1-2; a possible D gene is TRBD1 (5 bases). Per germline, CDR1 KGHSH and CDR2 LQKENI. The V end was cut by 3 bases, the J end by 6 bases, with 14 bases between. The CDR3 extends over 14 amino acids.

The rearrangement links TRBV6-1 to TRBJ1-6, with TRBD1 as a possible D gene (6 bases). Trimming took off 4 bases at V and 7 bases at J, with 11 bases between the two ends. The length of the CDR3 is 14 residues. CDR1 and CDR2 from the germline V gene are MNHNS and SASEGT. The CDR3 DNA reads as TGTGCCAGCAGTGGTCGACAGGCGAATTCACCCCTCCACTTT. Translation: CASSGRQANSPLHF.

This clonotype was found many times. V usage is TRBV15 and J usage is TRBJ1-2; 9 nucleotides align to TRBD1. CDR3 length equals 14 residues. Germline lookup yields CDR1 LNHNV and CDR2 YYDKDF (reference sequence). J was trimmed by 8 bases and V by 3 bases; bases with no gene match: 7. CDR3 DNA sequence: TGTGCCACCAGCAGCGACAGGGGGTTCGGCGGCTACACCTTC. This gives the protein CATSSDRGFGGYTF.